The next 23 T cell receptor beta chains were all read from a single sample in a study of OX40 agonist ivuxolimab in advanced cancers. Repertoires were generated with immunoSEQ multiplex PCR, while TCRdb's copy carries only in-frame clones and drops some. The sample has over 45,000 clones; about 89% are singletons. The specimen comprised CD4+ or CD8+ T cells sorted from blood, sampled in a trial of the OX40 agonist ivuxolimab. These receptors were taken from an adult with an advanced solid tumor such as melanoma, head and neck, liver or kidney cancer.

The chain is built from TRBV7-6 and TRBJ2-6; D perhaps matches TRBD2 (6 bases). Germline-derived CDR1 and CDR2 are SGHVS and FNYEAQ. Trimming took 5 bases from V and 0 from J, leaving 11 bases between them. There are 16 residues in the CDR3. CDR3 protein: CASSPGTGSGANVLTF. The CDR3 nucleotides read TGTGCCAGCAGCCCCGGGACTGGCTCTGGGGCCAACGTCCTGACTTTC. The entire variable domain, with the rest obtained from reference TRBV7-6 and TRBJ2-6, is as follows: GAGVSQSPRYKVTKRGQDVALRCDPISGHVSLYWYRQALGQGPEFLTYFNYEAQQDKSGLPNDRFSAERPEGSISTLTIQRTEQRDSAMYRCASSPGTGSGANVLTFGAGSRLTVL.

The gene calls are TRBV10-2 and TRBJ2-3; D is unresolved. Germline V lookup: CDR1 WSHSY, CDR2 SAAADI. Trimming stripped 2 bases from V and 0 bases from J, with 9 bases between. There are 15 residues in the CDR3. The CDR3 reads CASSEGQKSTDTQYF. As DNA, the CDR3 is TGCGCCAGCAGTGAGGGGCAGAAAAGCACAGATACGCAGTATTTT.

J is TRBJ1-2 and V is TRBV4-1; D is ambiguous. Germline lookup yields CDR1 MGHRA and CDR2 YSYEKL. This CDR3 contains 11 residues. Deletions cut 2 bases from V and 10 bases from J, with 8 bases between. CDR3 in amino acids: CASSQYTDYTF. DNA of the CDR3: TGCGCCAGCAGCCAATATACAGACTACACCTTC.

The chain carries TRBV28 and TRBJ2-2, with 15 bases fitting TRBD2. With V trimmed by 5 bases and J by 4 bases, 2 bases remained unmatched. Germline lookup yields CDR1 MDHEN and CDR2 SYDVKM. The CDR3 contains 16 residues. In nucleotides, the CDR3 is TGTGCCAGCAGTGGACTAGCGGGGGGGCGCACCGGGGAGCTGTTTTTT. It codes for CASSGLAGGRTGELFF.

The chain carries TRBV6-5 and TRBJ1-2, with D possibly being TRBD1 (5 bases). Trimming stripped 6 bases from V and 6 bases from J, with 14 bases between. Germline-derived CDR1 and CDR2 are MNHEY and SVGAGI. The CDR3 sequence is 13 residues long. For the CDR3, the DNA is TGTGCCAGCAGCCCCGACAGTCGGGATGGCTACACCTTC. Translating it yields CASSPDSRDGYTF.

This sequence joins TRBV7-8 and TRBJ2-7, with 7 bases identical to TRBD1. Germline assignment: CDR1 SGHVS and CDR2 FQNEAQ. The CDR3 length is 15 residues. V dropped 4 bases and J dropped 0; count of bases not matched to a gene: 6. CDR3 protein: CASSSSTGSSYEQYF. The CDR3 region has the DNA TGTGCCAGCAGCTCCTCGACAGGGAGCTCCTACGAGCAGTACTTC.

This chain uses TRBV7-9 with TRBJ2-7; maybe TRBD1 (5 bases). The CDR3 totals 13 residues. The ends were cut back, 2 bases at V and 7 bases at J, with 12 bases in the middle. Per the germline V gene, CDR1 is SEHNR and CDR2 is FQNEAQ (reference sequence). CDR3 nucleotides: TGTGCCAGCAGCTTAAATGGGGCGCGTGAGCAGTACTTC. It yields the protein CASSLNGAREQYF.

A single count supports this clone. V usage is TRBV27 and J usage is TRBJ2-2; D is possibly TRBD2 (6 bases). Trimming stripped 0 bases from V and 3 bases from J, with 11 bases between. Germline V gene data show CDR1 as MNHEY and CDR2 as SMNVEV (reference sequence). CDR3 length: 16 residues. This CDR3 is CASSLSLGEDTGELFF. The CDR3 bases are TGTGCCAGCAGTTTATCGCTGGGGGAGGACACCGGGGAGCTGTTTTTT.

This clone occurred once. The chain has TRBV6-5 and TRBJ2-7; TRBD1 or TRBD2 may be the D gene (5 bases each). The CDR3 extends over 11 amino acids. Germline V gene sequence: CDR1 MNHEY, CDR2 SVGAGI. Trimming left V 5 bases short and J 6 bases short, with 8 bases between. The DNA of the CDR3 is TGTGCCAGCAGTGAGGGGTTCGAGCAGTACTTC. Translated, it gives CASSEGFEQYF.

The rearrangement joins TRBV11-2 to TRBJ2-1; a weak D match, TRBD2 (5 bases). The CDR3 spans 12 residues. Per germline, CDR1 SGHAT and CDR2 FQNNGV. The V end was cut by 3 bases, the J end by 8 bases, with 8 bases between. The CDR3 reads CASSFSEDEQFF. CDR3 bases: TGTGCCAGCAGCTTCTCGGAGGATGAGCAGTTCTTC.

This clone was recorded only once. The V gene is TRBV6-6, the J gene TRBJ2-2; D gene uncertain. V gave up 0 bases and J gave up 4 bases, with 9 bases separating them. Germline V gene sequence: CDR1 MNHNY, CDR2 SVGAGI (reference sequence). This CDR3 contains 15 residues. The CDR3 coding sequence is TGTGCCAGCAGTTACTCTTCCCAGGCCACCGGGGAGCTGTTTTTT. Translated: CASSYSSQATGELFF.

The V gene is TRBV11-3, the J gene TRBJ1-2; TRBD1 is a possible D gene (6 bases). V lost 6 bases, J lost 7 bases, and 27 bases lay in between. The CDR3 is 17 amino acids. Looked up from germline, CDR1 is SGHNT and CDR2 is YENEEA. The CDR3 DNA reads as TGTGCCAGCAGACCTCCGGAAGGAAACAGGGAGCTTGGTGGCTACACCTTC. As protein: CASRPPEGNRELGGYTF.

V usage is TRBV7-9 and J usage is TRBJ1-1; 12 bases line up with TRBD1. The germline gives CDR1 SEHNR, CDR2 FQNEAQ (reference sequence). V lost 5 bases and J lost 7; bases outside the gene matches: 8. The CDR3 has 15 residues. The CDR3 protein is CASSRGQGAPGEAFF. As DNA, the CDR3 is TGTGCCAGCAGCCGGGGACAGGGGGCGCCAGGTGAAGCTTTCTTT.

Only a few counts were recorded for this clone. The chain recombines TRBV5-1 with TRBJ1-4; 9 nucleotides agree with TRBD1. The V segment lost 4 bases and the J segment 8 bases; nucleotides outside the gene matches: 6. This CDR3 spans 14 amino acids. CDR1 is SGHRS, CDR2 YFSETQ, per germline. The CDR3 DNA follows: TGCGCCAGCAGCACCACAGGGGGCCAGGAAAAACTGTTTTTT. Translating gives CASSTTGGQEKLFF.

This clone was counted between two and nine times. The gene calls are TRBV11-3 and TRBJ2-7; TRBD1 is a possible D gene (5 bases). V dropped 5 bases and J dropped 0 bases, with 8 bases sitting between them. CDR3 size: 13 residues. Looked up from germline, CDR1 is SGHNT and CDR2 is YENEEA. The CDR3 sequence is CASSGAPSYEQYF. The CDR3 DNA is TGTGCCAGCAGCGGGGCCCCCTCCTACGAGCAGTACTTC.

The genes are TRBV19 and TRBJ1-1, with 7 bases identical to TRBD1. The CDR3 is 14 amino acids. Germline V gives CDR1 LNHDA, CDR2 SQIVND (reference sequence). Germline trimming cut 3 bases from V and 2 bases from J; bases unmatched to any gene: 3. The CDR3: CASSIRQGNTEAFF. As DNA, the CDR3 is TGTGCCAGTAGTATTAGACAGGGTAACACTGAAGCTTTCTTT.

The chain joins TRBV5-1 to TRBJ2-3; weak D call: TRBD1 (5 bases). Germline values: CDR1 SGHRS, CDR2 YFSETQ. The V and J ends lost 1 base and 6 bases respectively, with 18 bases between them. There are 16 residues in the CDR3. The CDR3 reads CASSLKVDTLSDTQYF. In nucleotides, the CDR3 is TGCGCCAGCAGCTTGAAGGTGGACACCCTCTCCGATACGCAGTATTTT.

V usage is TRBV15 and J usage is TRBJ2-7; the D gene could be TRBD1 or TRBD2 (6 bases each). This CDR3 contains 14 residues. Looked up from germline, CDR1 is LNHNV and CDR2 is YYDKDF (reference sequence). The V and J ends lost 5 bases and 0 bases respectively, with 11 bases between them. The CDR3 is CATSQEGDSYEQYF. CDR3 coding DNA: TGTGCCACCAGCCAGGAGGGGGACTCCTACGAGCAGTACTTC.

The chain uses TRBV11-2 and TRBJ2-1; 7 bases map to TRBD2. V was clipped by 1 base and J by 6 bases; unmatched bases: 6. The CDR3 loop spans 15 amino acids. Germline CDR1 reads SGHAT; CDR2 reads FQNNGV. This chain's CDR3 is CASSLGLAPLNEQFF. CDR3 sequence (DNA): TGTGCCAGCAGCTTAGGACTAGCCCCCCTCAATGAGCAGTTCTTC.

A word on this clone: Other DNA sequences in the same sample also yield this CDR3. This sequence joins TRBV4-1 and TRBJ2-7; D is unclear. The germline V gene has CDR1 MGHRA and CDR2 YSYEKL. Trimming removed 0 bases at V and 2 bases at J, with 5 bases between. The CDR3 contains 13 residues. This CDR3 reads CASSQDTPYEQYF. The CDR3 nucleotides are TGCGCCAGCAGCCAAGATACCCCCTACGAGCAGTACTTC.

The chain carries TRBV4-1 and TRBJ1-3, with D uncertain. Germline V CDR1 and CDR2: MGHRA, YSYEKL. The CDR3 covers 14 residues. Trimming left V 4 bases short and J 3 bases short, with 10 bases between. CDR3 residues: CASSPSPFGNTIYF. CDR3 coding DNA: TGCGCCAGCAGCCCGTCCCCCTTTGGAAACACCATATATTTT.

This chain joins TRBV27 and TRBJ1-5, with TRBD1 matching over 10 bases. The germline gives CDR1 MNHEY, CDR2 SMNVEV (reference sequence). The J segment lost 4 bases and the V segment lost 5 bases, leaving 2 bases of the junction unmatched. The CDR3 consists of 14 residues. The DNA of the CDR3 is TGTGCCAGCAGTCGGGACAGGGGTAATCAGCCCCAGCATTTT. It encodes CASSRDRGNQPQHF.

The rearrangement links TRBV19 to TRBJ2-5; D gene ambiguous. Germline V gene sequence: CDR1 LNHDA, CDR2 SQIVND (reference sequence). This CDR3 is 12 amino acids long. V lost 3 bases and J lost 9, with 11 bases in between. The CDR3 DNA reads TGTGCCAGTAGTATTGGCGACTTGGCCCAGTACTTC. This encodes CASSIGDLAQYF. Based on the CDR3 plus reference TRBV19 and TRBJ2-5, the full variable domain is DGGITQSPKYLFRKEGQNVTLSCEQNLNHDAMYWYRQDPGQGLRLIYYSQIVNDFQKGDIAEGYSVSREKKESFPLTVTSAQKNPTAFYLCASSIGDLAQYFGPGTRLLVL.